The 27 T cell receptor beta chains given below trace back to one sample, sequenced in a study of blood T cells in healthy people across ages. Through a sample-barcoded 5' primer and a J-beta primer mix, a second PCR was run for roughly 6 to 11 cycles. TCRdb passed the 5' RACE reads through MiXCR, listing each CDR3 protein once. The repertoire holds 650,000 to 1,000,000 distinct CDR3 sequences, with roughly 34% as singletons. Source material: blood. All receptors derive from a man aged 18 to 30 in good health.

In its sample, this clonotype was seen a few times. J is TRBJ2-1 and V is TRBV12-3 or TRBV12-4; TRBD2 aligns across 8 bases. The CDR3 extends over 16 amino acids. J gave up 2 bases and V 9 bases, and 12 bases lay outside the gene matches. The CDR3 protein is CASTGGAGGPYNEQFF. CDR3 in DNA: TGTGCCAGTACTGGCGGCGCGGGGGGCCCCTACAATGAGCAGTTCTTC.

This clonotype was seen a few times. The chain recombines TRBV12-3 or TRBV12-4 with TRBJ1-5, with 9 positions matching TRBD1. Trimming took 5 bases from V and 6 from J; bases not matched to a gene: 2. The CDR3 runs 13 residues. The CDR3 protein is CASSRQGVQPQHF. In DNA, the CDR3 is TGTGCCAGCAGTCGACAGGGGGTTCAGCCCCAGCATTTT.

The V gene is TRBV12-3 or TRBV12-4, the J gene TRBJ2-5, with TRBD2 as a possible D gene (6 bases). The V and J ends lost 3 bases and 5 bases respectively, with 13 bases between them. This CDR3 has 14 amino acids. This CDR3 reads CASSFRLDKETQYF. In DNA, the CDR3 is TGTGCCAGCAGTTTCCGACTAGACAAGGAGACCCAGTACTTC.

Concerning this clonotype itself: A read error may explain this, as a much larger clone is one base away. This chain uses TRBV7-2 with TRBJ2-6; TRBD1 might be the D (5 bases). Trimming stripped 3 bases from V and 0 bases from J, with 15 bases between. The CDR3 contains 18 residues. The germline CDR1 and CDR2 sequences are SGHTA and FQGNSA. CDR3 in amino acids: CASSFWTTPSSGANVLTF. The CDR3 nucleotides are TGTGCCAGCAGCTTCTGGACAACCCCCAGCTCTGGGGCCAACGTCCTGACTTTC. The entire variable domain, with the rest obtained from reference TRBV7-2 and TRBJ2-6, is as follows: GAGVSQSPSNKVTEKGKDVELRCDPISGHTALYWYRQSLGQGLEFLIYFQGNSAPDKSGLPSDRFSAERTGGSVSTLTIQRTQQEDSAVYLCASSFWTTPSSGANVLTFGAGSRLTVL.

The chain carries TRBV6-5 and TRBJ1-1; D remains ambiguous. The V end lost 6 bases, the J end lost 2 bases, and 7 bases lay between the germline ends. The CDR3 has 12 amino acids. Germline lookup yields CDR1 MNHEY and CDR2 SVGAGI. The CDR3 DNA is TGTGCCAGCAGCGGACCCAACACTGAAGCTTTCTTT. Protein sequence: CASSGPNTEAFF.

Details on this clonotype: The junction departs from germline at one end; a sequencing error may be responsible. The V gene is TRBV4-2, the J gene TRBJ2-3; 7 bases map to TRBD2. Germline assignment: CDR1 LGHNA and CDR2 YNFKEQ. CDR3 length: 15 amino acids. CDR3 in amino acids: CASRQAGQGSDTQYF. CDR3 DNA: TGTGCCAGCAGGCAAGCGGGGCAGGGTTCAGATACGCAGTATTTT.

The V and J genes are TRBV11-2 and TRBJ1-2; unclear D gene. Trimming shortened V by 2 bases and J by 0 bases, and 7 bases separated the two germline ends. Per germline, CDR1 SGHAT and CDR2 FQNNGV. The CDR3 has 14 amino acids. In DNA, the CDR3 is TGTGCCAGCAGCTTATCGAGGACTAACTATGGCTACACCTTC. The encoded protein is CASSLSRTNYGYTF.

At least ten counts were recorded for this clonotype. The chain is built from TRBV7-2 and TRBJ2-5; no clear D gene. The J call is doubtful: the DNA matches TRBJ2-7 better. This CDR3 spans 14 amino acids. CDR1 is SGHTA, CDR2 FQGNSA, per germline. Here the CDR3 DNA reads TGTGCCAGCAGCCTCTCTAGTAATCCCCACGAGCAGTACTTC. The encoded protein is CASSLSSNPHEQYF.

This chain joins TRBV5-1 and TRBJ2-7, with TRBD1 identical over 8 bases. The end of the DNA aligns better with TRBJ2-5, so the J call may be wrong. The CDR3 has 15 amino acids. The germline V gene has CDR1 SGHRS and CDR2 YFSETQ. The CDR3 region has the DNA TGCGCCAGCAGTACCTTCTATGACAGGGGCGAGACCCAGTACTTC. Its translation is CASSTFYDRGETQYF.

The rearrangement links TRBV6-2 or TRBV6-3 to TRBJ2-7, with TRBD2 identical over 9 bases. The ends lost 4 bases at V and 1 base at J; junction bases unmatched: 8. This CDR3 spans 16 amino acids. Per germline, CDR1 MNHEY and CDR2 SVGEGT. The CDR3, as DNA: TGTGCCAGCAGTTTTCCGACTAGCGGCTCATCCTACGAGCAGTACTTC. Protein: CASSFPTSGSSYEQYF.

The rearrangement links TRBV9 to TRBJ1-1; TRBD1 aligns across 12 bases. V was clipped by 3 bases and J by 8 bases; unmatched bases: 8. There are 15 residues in the CDR3. From germline, CDR1 is SGDLS and CDR2 YYNGEE. The CDR3 loop reads CASSDTGTGGAEAFF. The CDR3 nucleotides read TGTGCCAGCAGCGACACCGGGACAGGGGGCGCAGAAGCTTTCTTT.

The table lists this clonotype with a few counts. V and J are TRBV20-1 and TRBJ1-6, with D possibly matching TRBD1 (6 bases). The germline V gene encodes CDR1 DFQATT and CDR2 SNEGSKA (reference sequence). The length of the CDR3 is 16 residues. The ends were cut back, 0 bases at V and 8 bases at J, with 17 bases in the middle. CDR3 nucleotide sequence: TGCAGTGCTAGAGATATGGCCGAGGGGGGCGATTCACCCCTCCACTTT. Translation gives CSARDMAEGGDSPLHF.

This chain joins TRBV20-1 and TRBJ2-3, with TRBD2 as a possible D gene (6 bases). CDR3 length: 15 residues. Trimming removed 6 bases from V and 4 bases from J, with 20 bases in between. Germline CDR1 and CDR2: DFQATT and SNEGSKA (reference sequence). The CDR3 sequence is CSADPPGEAADTQYF. The CDR3 nucleotides read TGCAGTGCCGACCCTCCCGGGGAGGCAGCAGATACGCAGTATTTT.

The genes are TRBV7-2 and TRBJ1-4; possible D gene TRBD1, 5 bases. V was clipped by 4 bases and J by 1 base, with 10 bases between them. The CDR3 totals 15 residues. Germline V gives CDR1 SGHTA, CDR2 FQGNSA. The chain's CDR3 is CASSSSGETNEKLFF. CDR3 nucleotide sequence: TGTGCCAGCAGCTCTTCGGGGGAAACTAATGAAAAACTGTTTTTT. The full variable domain, completed using reference TRBV7-2 and TRBJ1-4, is GAGVSQSPSNKVTEKGKDVELRCDPISGHTALYWYRQSLGQGLEFLIYFQGNSAPDKSGLPSDRFSAERTGGSVSTLTIQRTQQEDSAVYLCASSSSGETNEKLFFGSGTQLSVL.

This clonotype has at least ten counts. The J gene is TRBJ2-4, the V gene TRBV20-1, with D maybe TRBD2 (5 bases). The CDR3 contains 17 residues. With 0 bases removed from V and 0 bases from J, the gap between germline ends came to 15 bases. The germline V gene encodes CDR1 DFQATT and CDR2 SNEGSKA (reference sequence). The CDR3 is CSARDRGQRVAKNIQYF. For the CDR3, the DNA is TGCAGTGCTAGAGATCGCGGGCAAAGAGTAGCCAAAAACATTCAGTACTTC.

This clonotype was counted many times. The genes are TRBV3-1 and TRBJ2-7; D ambiguous. V was trimmed by 5 bases and J by 0 bases, leaving 11 bases between them. This CDR3 comprises 14 residues. Looked up from germline, CDR1 is LGHDT and CDR2 is YNNKEL (reference sequence). Written as DNA, the CDR3 is TGTGCCAGCAGCTCCGGGCGGATCTCCTACGAGCAGTACTTC. Translation: CASSSGRISYEQYF.

This clonotype occurred a few times. This sequence joins TRBV7-8 and TRBJ2-5; perhaps TRBD1 as D (6 bases). The germline CDR1 and CDR2 sequences are SGHVS and FQNEAQ. V gave up 5 bases and J gave up 3 bases, with 13 bases separating them. The CDR3 is made up of 14 amino acids. The CDR3 DNA is TGTGCCAGCAGCCACTGGGGGCTGGAAGAGACCCAGTACTTC. This encodes CASSHWGLEETQYF.

This clonotype was recorded at least ten times. J is TRBJ2-7 and V is TRBV7-6, with D perhaps matching TRBD1 or TRBD2 (5 bases each). CDR1 and CDR2 from the germline V gene are SGHVS and FNYEAQ. V was clipped by 3 bases and J by 2 bases, with 11 bases between them. The CDR3 spans 14 residues. This chain's CDR3 is CASSLGPFAYEQYF. DNA of the CDR3: TGTGCCAGCAGCTTGGGACCCTTTGCCTACGAGCAGTACTTC.

The rearrangement links TRBV2 to TRBJ2-5, with TRBD2 matching over 8 bases. J was trimmed by 2 bases and V by 6 bases; bases with no gene match: 8. CDR1 is SNHLY and CDR2 is FYNNEI in the germline V gene. This CDR3 contains 15 residues. The CDR3: CASRGRLARQETQYF. The CDR3 region has the DNA TGTGCCAGCAGGGGTCGACTAGCGAGGCAAGAGACCCAGTACTTC.

This clonotype was found a few times. The rearrangement links TRBV5-6 to TRBJ2-2; D gene ambiguous. CDR1 and CDR2 (germline): SGHDT, YYEEEE. Trimming took 0 bases from V and 3 from J, leaving 9 bases between them. This CDR3 has 15 amino acids. The CDR3 region has the DNA TGTGCCAGCAGCTTGGTCCCCGACTACACCGGGGAGCTGTTTTTT. It specifies CASSLVPDYTGELFF.

This clonotype occurred once. The chain links TRBV6-5 to TRBJ2-7, with 11 bases lining up with TRBD2. The CDR3 spans 15 residues. Trimming removed 6 bases from V and 3 bases from J; junction bases left unmatched: 7. Germline values: CDR1 MNHEY, CDR2 SVGAGI. The CDR3 nucleotides read TGTGCCAGCAGCGATACTAGCGGGGGCAACTACGAGCAGTACTTC. It encodes CASSDTSGGNYEQYF.

The rearrangement joins TRBV4-3 to TRBJ1-2; no clear D. The CDR3 runs to 14 residues. Trimming removed 4 bases from V and 8 bases from J, with 17 bases in between. CDR1 is LGHNA, CDR2 YSLEER, per germline. The CDR3 DNA is TGCGCCAGCAGCCGTGGGTGGGGTGAGCGAGGCTACACCTTC. Translated: CASSRGWGERGYTF.

In its sample, this clonotype was seen a few times. The V gene is TRBV5-4, the J gene TRBJ1-1, with D maybe TRBD1 (6 bases). The germline CDR1 and CDR2 sequences are SGHNT and YYREEE (reference sequence). This CDR3 spans 14 amino acids. V lost 4 bases and J lost 0, with 10 bases in between. The CDR3 sequence: CASSPQGLNTEAFF. The CDR3, as DNA: TGTGCCAGCAGCCCCCAGGGGCTGAACACTGAAGCTTTCTTT.

The V and J genes are TRBV5-1 and TRBJ2-7; 8 bases are shared with TRBD2. CDR3 size: 15 residues. V shed 4 bases and J 1 base; nucleotides not matched to a gene: 7. The germline V gene has CDR1 SGHRS and CDR2 YFSETQ. The CDR3 region is CASSHTGGASYEQYF. CDR3 nucleotides: TGCGCCAGCAGCCACACGGGGGGGGCTTCCTACGAGCAGTACTTC.

The chain uses TRBV7-2 and TRBJ2-2; D unclear. The CDR3 sequence is 14 residues long. The V end lost 1 base, the J end lost 2 bases, and 5 bases lay between the germline ends. Germline V gene lookup returns CDR1 SGHTA and CDR2 FQGNSA. CDR3 residues: CASSLETNTGELFF. In DNA form, the CDR3 reads TGTGCCAGCAGCTTAGAAACTAACACCGGGGAGCTGTTTTTT. Full variable domain (outside the CDR3, taken from reference TRBV7-2 and TRBJ2-2): GAGVSQSPSNKVTEKGKDVELRCDPISGHTALYWYRQSLGQGLEFLIYFQGNSAPDKSGLPSDRFSAERTGGSVSTLTIQRTQQEDSAVYLCASSLETNTGELFFGEGSRLTVL.

The genes are TRBV6-5 and TRBJ1-1; 10 bases match TRBD1. Germline-derived CDR1 and CDR2 are MNHEY and SVGAGI. Germline trimming cut 8 bases from V and 3 bases from J; bases unmatched to any gene: 9. The length of the CDR3 is 15 residues. CDR3 nucleotides: TGTGCCAGCGCCCAGGACAGGGGGTCTGACACTGAAGCTTTCTTT. Translating it yields CASAQDRGSDTEAFF.

CDR3 loop: CASGFGCTAWYF. The CDR3 nucleotides read TGTGCTAGTGGTTTTGGTTGCACAGCATGGTACTTC. The rearrangement joins TRBV12-5 to TRBJ2-4; D gene unclear. Trimming left V 3 bases short and J 15 bases short, with 15 bases between. Germline assignment: CDR1 LGHNT and CDR2 FRNRAP. This CDR3 spans 12 amino acids.